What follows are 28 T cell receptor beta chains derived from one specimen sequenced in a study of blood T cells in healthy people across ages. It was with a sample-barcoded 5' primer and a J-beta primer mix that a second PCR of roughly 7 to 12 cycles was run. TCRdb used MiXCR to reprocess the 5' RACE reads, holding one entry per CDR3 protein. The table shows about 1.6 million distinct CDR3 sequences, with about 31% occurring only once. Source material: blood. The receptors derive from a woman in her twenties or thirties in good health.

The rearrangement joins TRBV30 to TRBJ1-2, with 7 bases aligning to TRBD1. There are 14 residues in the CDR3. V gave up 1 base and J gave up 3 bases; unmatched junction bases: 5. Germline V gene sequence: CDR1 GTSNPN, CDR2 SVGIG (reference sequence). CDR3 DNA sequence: TGTGCCTGGAGTGCCTTTCAGGGGGACTATGGCTACACCTTC. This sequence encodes CAWSAFQGDYGYTF.

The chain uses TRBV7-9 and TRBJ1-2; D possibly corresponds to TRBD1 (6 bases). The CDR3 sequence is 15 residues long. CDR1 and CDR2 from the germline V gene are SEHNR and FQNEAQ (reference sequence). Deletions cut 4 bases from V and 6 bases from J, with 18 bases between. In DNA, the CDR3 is TGTGCCAGCAGCTCCCCAGTGGGGGACACCCATGGCTACACCTTC. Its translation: CASSSPVGDTHGYTF.

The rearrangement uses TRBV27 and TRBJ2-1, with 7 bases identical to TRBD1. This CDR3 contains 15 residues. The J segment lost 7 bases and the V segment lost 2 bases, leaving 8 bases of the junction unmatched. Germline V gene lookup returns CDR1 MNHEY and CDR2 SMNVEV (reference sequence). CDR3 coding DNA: TGTGCCAGCAGTTTAGAAGGGGGCGTTTTGAATGAGCAGTTCTTC. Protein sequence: CASSLEGGVLNEQFF.

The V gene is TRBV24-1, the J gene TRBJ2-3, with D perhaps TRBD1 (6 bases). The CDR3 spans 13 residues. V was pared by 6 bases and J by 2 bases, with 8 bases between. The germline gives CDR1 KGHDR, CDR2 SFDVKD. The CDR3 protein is CATSTGTTDTQYF. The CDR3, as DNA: TGTGCCACCAGTACAGGGACCACAGATACGCAGTATTTT.

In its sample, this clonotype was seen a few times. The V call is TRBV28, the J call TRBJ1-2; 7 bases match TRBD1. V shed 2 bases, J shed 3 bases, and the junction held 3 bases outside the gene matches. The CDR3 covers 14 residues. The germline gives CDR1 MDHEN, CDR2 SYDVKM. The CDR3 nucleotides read TGTGCCAGCAGTTTAAGGGGGCAAGACTATGGCTACACCTTC. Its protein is CASSLRGQDYGYTF.

The CDR3 protein is CASSLGVAGEDEQFF. The CDR3 bases are TGCGCCAGCAGCTTGGGTGTAGCGGGAGAGGATGAGCAGTTCTTC. The chain has TRBV5-1 and TRBJ2-1; 9 bases match TRBD2. The CDR3 is 15 amino acids. Germline V lookup: CDR1 SGHRS, CDR2 YFSETQ. Trimming removed 0 bases from V and 8 bases from J; junction bases left unmatched: 6.

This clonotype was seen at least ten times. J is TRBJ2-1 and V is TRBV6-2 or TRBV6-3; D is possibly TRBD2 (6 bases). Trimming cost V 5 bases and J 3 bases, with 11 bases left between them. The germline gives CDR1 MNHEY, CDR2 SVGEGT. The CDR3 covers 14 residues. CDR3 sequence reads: CASSPGGFYNEQFF. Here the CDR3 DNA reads TGTGCCAGCAGTCCCGGGGGATTCTACAATGAGCAGTTCTTC.

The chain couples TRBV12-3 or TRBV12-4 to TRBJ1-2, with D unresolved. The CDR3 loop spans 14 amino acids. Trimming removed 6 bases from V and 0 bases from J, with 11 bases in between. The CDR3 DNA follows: TGTGCCAGCAGGTCAGGATTTACTAACTATGGCTACACCTTC. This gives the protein CASRSGFTNYGYTF.

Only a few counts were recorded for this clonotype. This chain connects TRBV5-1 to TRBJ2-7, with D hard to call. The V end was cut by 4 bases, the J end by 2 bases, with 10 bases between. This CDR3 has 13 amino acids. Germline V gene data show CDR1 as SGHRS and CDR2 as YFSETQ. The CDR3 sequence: CASSASRTYEQYF. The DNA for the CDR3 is TGCGCCAGCAGCGCCTCCCGAACCTACGAGCAGTACTTC.

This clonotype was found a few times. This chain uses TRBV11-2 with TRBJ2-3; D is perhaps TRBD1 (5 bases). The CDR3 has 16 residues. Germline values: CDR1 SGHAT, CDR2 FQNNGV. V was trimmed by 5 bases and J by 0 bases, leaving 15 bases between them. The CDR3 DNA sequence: TGTGCCAGCAGCCGAGGACAAGACTCGAGCACAGATACGCAGTATTTT. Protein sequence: CASSRGQDSSTDTQYF.

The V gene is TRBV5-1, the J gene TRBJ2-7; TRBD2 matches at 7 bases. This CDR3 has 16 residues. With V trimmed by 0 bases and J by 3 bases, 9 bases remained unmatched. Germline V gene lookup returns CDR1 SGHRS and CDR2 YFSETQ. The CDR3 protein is CASSLAGGLGSYEQYF. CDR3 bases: TGCGCCAGCAGCTTGGCCGGAGGACTAGGTAGCTACGAGCAGTACTTC.

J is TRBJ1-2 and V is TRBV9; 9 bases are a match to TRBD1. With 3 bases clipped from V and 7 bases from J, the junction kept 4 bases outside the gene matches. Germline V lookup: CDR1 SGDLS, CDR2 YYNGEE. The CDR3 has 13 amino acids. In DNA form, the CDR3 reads TGTGCCAGCAGCGCCAACAGGGGGCCTGGCTACACCTTC. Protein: CASSANRGPGYTF.

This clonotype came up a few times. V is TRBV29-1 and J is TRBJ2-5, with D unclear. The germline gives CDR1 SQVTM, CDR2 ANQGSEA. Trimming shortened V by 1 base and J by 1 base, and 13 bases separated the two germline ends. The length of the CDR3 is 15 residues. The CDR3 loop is CSVEARRQVQETQYF. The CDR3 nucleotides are TGCAGCGTTGAAGCGCGTAGGCAGGTCCAAGAGACCCAGTACTTC. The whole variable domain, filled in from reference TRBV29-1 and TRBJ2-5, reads SAVISQKPSRDICQRGTSLTIQCQVDSQVTMMFWYRQQPGQSLTLIATANQGSEATYESGFVIDKFPISRPNLTFSTLTVSNMSPEDSSIYLCSVEARRQVQETQYFGPGTRLLVL.

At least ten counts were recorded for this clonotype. CDR3 coding DNA: TGTGCCAGCAGTTTGCGCTCTGGGGCCAACGTCCTGACTTTC. This sequence encodes CASSLRSGANVLTF. The rearrangement links TRBV7-3 to TRBJ2-6; D gene ambiguous. Looked up from germline, CDR1 is SGHTA and CDR2 is FQGTGA. V shed 6 bases and J shed 0 bases, with 6 bases lying between them. CDR3 length: 14 residues.

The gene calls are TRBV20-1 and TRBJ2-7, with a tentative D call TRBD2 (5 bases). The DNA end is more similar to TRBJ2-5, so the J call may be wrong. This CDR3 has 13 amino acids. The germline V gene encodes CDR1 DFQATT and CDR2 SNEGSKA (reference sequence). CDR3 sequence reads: CSARRSGWETQYF. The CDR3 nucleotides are TGCAGTGCTCGGAGGTCGGGGTGGGAGACCCAGTACTTC.

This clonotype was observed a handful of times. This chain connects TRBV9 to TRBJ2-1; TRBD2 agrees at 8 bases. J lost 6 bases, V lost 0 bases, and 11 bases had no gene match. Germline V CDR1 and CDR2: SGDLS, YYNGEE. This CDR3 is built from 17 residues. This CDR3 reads CASSVALGLGMGNEQFF. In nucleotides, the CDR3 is TGTGCCAGCAGCGTAGCCCTGGGACTAGGAATGGGCAATGAGCAGTTCTTC.

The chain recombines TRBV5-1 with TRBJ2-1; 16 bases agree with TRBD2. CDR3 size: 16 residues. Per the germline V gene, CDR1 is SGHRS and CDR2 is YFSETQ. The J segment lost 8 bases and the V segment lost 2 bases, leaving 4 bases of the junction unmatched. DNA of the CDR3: TGCGCCAGCAGCTTTCCGGGACTAGCGGGGGGGGATGAGCAGTTCTTC. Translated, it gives CASSFPGLAGGDEQFF.

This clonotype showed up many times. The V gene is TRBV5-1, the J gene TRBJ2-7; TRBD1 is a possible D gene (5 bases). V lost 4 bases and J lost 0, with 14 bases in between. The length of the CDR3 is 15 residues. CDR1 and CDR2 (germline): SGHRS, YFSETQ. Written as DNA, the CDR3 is TGCGCCAGCAGCGGAAACAGGCTTCTCTCCTACGAGCAGTACTTC. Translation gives CASSGNRLLSYEQYF.

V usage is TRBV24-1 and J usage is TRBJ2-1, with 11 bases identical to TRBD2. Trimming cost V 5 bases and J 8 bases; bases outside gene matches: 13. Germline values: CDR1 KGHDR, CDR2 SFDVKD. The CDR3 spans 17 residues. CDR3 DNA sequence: TGTGCCACCAGTGGCCAGGGTCTAGCGGGAGGAGGCGATGAGCAGTTCTTC. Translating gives CATSGQGLAGGGDEQFF.

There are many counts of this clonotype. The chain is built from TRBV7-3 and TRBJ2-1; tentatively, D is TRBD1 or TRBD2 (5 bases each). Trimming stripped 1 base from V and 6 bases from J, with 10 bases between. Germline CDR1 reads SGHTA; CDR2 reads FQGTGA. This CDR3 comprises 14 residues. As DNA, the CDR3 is TGTGCCAGCAGCTTAAGAGGGGATCGCAATGAGCAGTTCTTC. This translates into CASSLRGDRNEQFF.

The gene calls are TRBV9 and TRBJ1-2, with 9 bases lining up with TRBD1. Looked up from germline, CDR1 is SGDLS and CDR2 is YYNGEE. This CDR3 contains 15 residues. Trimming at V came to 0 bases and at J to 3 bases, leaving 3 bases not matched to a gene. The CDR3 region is CASSVDGTGYYGYTF. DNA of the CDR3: TGTGCCAGCAGCGTAGATGGGACAGGGTACTATGGCTACACCTTC.

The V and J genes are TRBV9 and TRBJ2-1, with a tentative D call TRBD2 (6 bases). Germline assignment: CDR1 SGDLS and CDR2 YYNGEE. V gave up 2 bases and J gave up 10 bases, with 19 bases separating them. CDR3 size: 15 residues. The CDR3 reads CASSVSGRSSMEQFF. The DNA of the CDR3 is TGTGCCAGCAGCGTGAGCGGGCGCTCCAGCATGGAGCAGTTCTTC.

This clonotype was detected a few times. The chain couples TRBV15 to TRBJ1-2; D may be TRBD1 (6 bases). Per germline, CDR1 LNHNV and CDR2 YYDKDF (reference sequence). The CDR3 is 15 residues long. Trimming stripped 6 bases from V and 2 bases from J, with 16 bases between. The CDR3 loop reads CATRGGSGQNYGYTF. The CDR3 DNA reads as TGTGCCACCAGGGGGGGTTCAGGACAGAACTATGGCTACACCTTC.

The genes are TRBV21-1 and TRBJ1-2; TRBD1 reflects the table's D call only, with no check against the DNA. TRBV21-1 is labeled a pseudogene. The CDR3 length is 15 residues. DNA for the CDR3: TGTGCCAGCAGCAAGACAGGGGCCCTTAACTATGGCTACACCTTC. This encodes CASSKTGALNYGYTF.

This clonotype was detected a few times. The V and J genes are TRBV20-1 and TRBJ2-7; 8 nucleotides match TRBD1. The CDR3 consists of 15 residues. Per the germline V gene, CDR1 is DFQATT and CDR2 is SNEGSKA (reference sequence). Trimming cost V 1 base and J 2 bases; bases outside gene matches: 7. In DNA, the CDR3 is TGCAGTGCTAGAGGCACAGGGGGGCTACCCTACGAGCAGTACTTC. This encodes CSARGTGGLPYEQYF.

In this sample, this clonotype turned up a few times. CDR3 nucleotide sequence: TGTGCCAGCAGTCCCGGTGGGGTCGGTGGTTCACCCCTCCACTTT. Amino acids: CASSPGGVGGSPLHF. This chain joins TRBV12-3 or TRBV12-4 and TRBJ1-6; D gene ambiguous. The CDR3 is 15 amino acids. Trimming took 5 bases from V and 9 from J, leaving 17 bases between them.

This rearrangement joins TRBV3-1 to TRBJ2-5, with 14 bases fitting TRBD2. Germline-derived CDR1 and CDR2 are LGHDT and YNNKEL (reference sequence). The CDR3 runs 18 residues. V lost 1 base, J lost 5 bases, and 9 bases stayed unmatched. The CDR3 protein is CASSQAGAGLAGGETQYF. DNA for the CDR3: TGTGCCAGCAGCCAAGCTGGAGCTGGACTAGCGGGGGGTGAGACCCAGTACTTC.

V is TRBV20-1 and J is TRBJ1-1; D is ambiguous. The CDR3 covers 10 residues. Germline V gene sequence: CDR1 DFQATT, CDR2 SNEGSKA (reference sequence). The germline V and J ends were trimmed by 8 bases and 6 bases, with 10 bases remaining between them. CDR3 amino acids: CSPFRAEAFF. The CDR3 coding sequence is TGCAGTCCTTTTAGGGCTGAAGCTTTCTTT.